This T cell receptor beta chain came from a study of blood T cells in healthy people across ages. At the level of the study: Researchers report that template switching captured about one barcoded beta molecule per two T cells.

As to this clonotype: The antigen remains unidentified.

The study isolated at least 6.5 million PBMCs from each sample. Trimming removed 5 bases from V and 4 bases from J, with 8 bases in between. Germline V gene sequence: CDR1 MDHEN, CDR2 SYDVKM. The CDR3 is 13 residues long. For the second PCR, which ran for roughly 6 to 12 cycles, a sample-barcoded 5' primer and a J-beta primer mix were used. TCRdb independently ran MiXCR on the 5' RACE reads; one entry per CDR3 protein. The repertoire holds a few hundred thousand distinct CDR3 sequences, with 50% to 60% as singletons. Broader study findings: In long-lived donors, naive CD4+ cell counts and diversity exceeded those of aged donors.

The sample was blood. The clonotype originates from a man in his sixties in good health. This rearrangement joins TRBV28 to TRBJ2-2; D remains ambiguous. This CDR3 is CASSLSITGELFF. The CDR3 coding sequence is TGTGCCAGCAGTCTATCCATCACCGGGGAGCTGTTTTTT.